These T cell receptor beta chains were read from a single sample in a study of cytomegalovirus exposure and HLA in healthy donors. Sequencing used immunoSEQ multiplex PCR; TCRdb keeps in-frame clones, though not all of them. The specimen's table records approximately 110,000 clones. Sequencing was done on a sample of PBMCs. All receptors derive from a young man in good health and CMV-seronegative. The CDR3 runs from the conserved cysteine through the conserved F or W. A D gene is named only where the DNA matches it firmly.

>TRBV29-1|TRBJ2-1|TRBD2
CSGGLAGGPGEQFF
TGCAGCGGCGGACTAGCGGGAGGACCCGGCGAGCAGTTCTTC
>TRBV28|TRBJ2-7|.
CASSLMGSTSEQYF
TGTGCCAGCAGTTTAATGGGGTCCACTAGCGAGCAGTACTTC
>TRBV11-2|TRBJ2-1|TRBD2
CASSLEWTRGPYNEQFF
TGTGCCAGCAGCTTAGAGTGGACTAGGGGTCCCTACAATGAGCAGTTCTTC
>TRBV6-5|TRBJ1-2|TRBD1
CASKAQGSYGYTF
TGTGCCAGCAAGGCACAGGGGTCCTATGGCTACACCTTC
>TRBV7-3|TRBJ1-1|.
CATAANMNTEAFF
TGTGCCACTGCGGCCAACATGAACACTGAAGCTTTCTTT
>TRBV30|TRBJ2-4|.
CAWRLPGAKNIQYF
TGTGCCTGGCGCCTCCCCGGAGCCAAAAACATTCAGTACTTC
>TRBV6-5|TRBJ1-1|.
CASTPRGRGTEAFF
TGTGCCAGCACCCCCAGGGGCCGGGGCACTGAAGCTTTCTTT
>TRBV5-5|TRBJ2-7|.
CASSLVGGRSYEQYF
TGTGCCAGCAGCTTGGTGGGGGGGCGCTCCTACGAGCAGTACTTC
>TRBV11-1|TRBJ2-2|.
CASSSSRFPGELFF
TGTGCCAGCAGCTCATCTAGATTCCCCGGGGAGCTGTTTTTT
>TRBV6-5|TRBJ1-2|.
CASSDNRETDGYTF
TGTGCCAGCAGTGACAACAGGGAAACGGATGGCTACACCTTC
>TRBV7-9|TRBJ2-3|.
CASSPLVGAIADTQYF
TGTGCCAGCAGCCCTCTGGTGGGGGCTATCGCAGATACGCAGTATTTT
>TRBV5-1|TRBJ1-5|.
CASSLGGEGVQPQHF
TGCGCCAGCAGCTTGGGGGGTGAAGGGGTTCAGCCCCAGCATTTT
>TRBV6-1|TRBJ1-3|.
CASSDQGPGNTIYF
TGTGCCAGCAGCGACCAGGGTCCTGGAAACACCATATATTTT
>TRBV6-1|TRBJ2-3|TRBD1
CASRGDGTGLRDTQYF
TGTGCCAGCCGTGGGGACGGGACAGGGTTAAGGGATACGCAGTATTTT
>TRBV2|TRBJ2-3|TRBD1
CASSRQGMVADTQYF
TGTGCCAGCAGCCGACAGGGGATGGTGGCAGATACGCAGTATTTT
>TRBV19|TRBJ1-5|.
CASSIFGTPLSNQPQHF
TGTGCCAGTAGTATTTTCGGGACACCCCTGAGCAATCAGCCCCAGCATTTT
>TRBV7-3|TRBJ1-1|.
CASSLGGAGLNTEAFF
TGTGCCAGCAGCTTAGGAGGAGCGGGCTTGAACACTGAAGCTTTCTTT
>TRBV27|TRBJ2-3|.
CASSPYTDTQYF
TGTGCCAGCAGCCCCTACACAGATACGCAGTATTTT
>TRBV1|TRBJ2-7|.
CTPSGGSYEQYF
TGCACCCCCAGCGGCGGGAGCTACGAGCAGTACTTC
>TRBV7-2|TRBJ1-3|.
CASSLLSTSGNTIYF
TGTGCCAGCAGCTTGCTCTCCACTTCTGGAAACACCATATATTTT
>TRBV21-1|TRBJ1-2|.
CASSKVRENYGYTF
TGTGCCAGCAGCAAAGTAAGGGAGAACTATGGCTACACCTTC
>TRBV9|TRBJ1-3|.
CASRPPGDSGNTIYF
TGTGCCAGCAGACCCCCAGGGGACTCTGGAAACACCATATATTTT
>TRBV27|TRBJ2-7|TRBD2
CASTSTFGQRLAGVFEQYF
TGTGCCAGCACCTCGACTTTCGGACAGCGACTAGCGGGAGTTTTCGAGCAGTACTTC
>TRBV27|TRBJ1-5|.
CASSLGTSPRYQPQHF
TGTGCCAGCAGTTTAGGGACATCCCCTCGATATCAGCCCCAGCATTTT
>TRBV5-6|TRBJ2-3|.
CASSFDTGVTDTQYF
TGTGCCAGCAGCTTTGATACGGGGGTCACAGATACGCAGTATTTT
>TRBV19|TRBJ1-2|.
CASSIGGVGYTF
TGTGCCAGTAGTATCGGAGGGGTTGGCTACACCTTC
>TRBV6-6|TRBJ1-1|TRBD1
CASSYWQGARTEAFF
TGTGCCAGCAGTTACTGGCAGGGGGCTCGAACTGAAGCTTTCTTT
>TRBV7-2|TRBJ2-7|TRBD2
CASSSIPGRGEQYF
TGTGCCAGCAGCTCCATTCCAGGGAGGGGCGAGCAGTACTTC
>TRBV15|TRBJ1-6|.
CATSRDQASSPLHF
TGTGCCACCAGCAGAGATCAGGCTTCTTCACCCCTCCACTTT
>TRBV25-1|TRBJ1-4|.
CASSVRGGWPGEKLFF
TGTGCCAGCAGCGTCCGGGGTGGGTGGCCGGGGGAAAAACTGTTTTTT
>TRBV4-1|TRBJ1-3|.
CASSTGDYRSGNTIYF
TGCGCCAGCAGCACGGGGGACTACCGCTCTGGAAACACCATATATTTT
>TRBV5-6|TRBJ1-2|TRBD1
CASSVDRGGGYTF
TGTGCCAGCAGCGTTGACAGGGGCGGGGGCTACACCTTC
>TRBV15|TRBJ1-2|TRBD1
CATEQGPGYGYTF
TGTGCCACGGAACAGGGGCCAGGCTATGGCTACACCTTC
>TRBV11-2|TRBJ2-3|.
CAGAKGSTDTQYF
TGTGCCGGCGCTAAGGGGAGCACAGATACGCAGTATTTT
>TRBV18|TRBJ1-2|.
CASSRYQRSGLTDHYGHTF
TGTGCCAGCTCACGTTACCAACGGTCAGGGCTCACAGATCACTATGGCCACACCTTC
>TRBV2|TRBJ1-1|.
CASSEQGIAEAFF
TGTGCCAGCAGTGAACAGGGGATAGCTGAAGCTTTCTTT
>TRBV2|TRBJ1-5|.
CASSVQGLRQPQHF
TGTGCCAGCAGTGTGCAGGGGCTGAGGCAGCCCCAGCATTTT